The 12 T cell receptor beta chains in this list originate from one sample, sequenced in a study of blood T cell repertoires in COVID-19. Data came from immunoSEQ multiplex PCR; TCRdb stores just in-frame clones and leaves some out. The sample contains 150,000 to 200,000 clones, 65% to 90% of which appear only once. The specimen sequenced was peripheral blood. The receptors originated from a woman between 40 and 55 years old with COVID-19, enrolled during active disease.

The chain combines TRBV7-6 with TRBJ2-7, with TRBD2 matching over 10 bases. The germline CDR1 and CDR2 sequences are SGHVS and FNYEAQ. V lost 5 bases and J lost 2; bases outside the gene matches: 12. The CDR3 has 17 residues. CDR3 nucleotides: TGTGCCAGCAGCCCAGGACAGGCAGCGGGAGGGACCTACGAGCAGTACTTC. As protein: CASSPGQAAGGTYEQYF.

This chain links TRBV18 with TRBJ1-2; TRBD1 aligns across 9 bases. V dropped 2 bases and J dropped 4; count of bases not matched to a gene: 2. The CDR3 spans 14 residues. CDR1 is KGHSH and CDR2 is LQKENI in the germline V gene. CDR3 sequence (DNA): TGTGCCAGCTCACCAGACAGGGGGTCCTATGGCTACACCTTC. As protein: CASSPDRGSYGYTF.

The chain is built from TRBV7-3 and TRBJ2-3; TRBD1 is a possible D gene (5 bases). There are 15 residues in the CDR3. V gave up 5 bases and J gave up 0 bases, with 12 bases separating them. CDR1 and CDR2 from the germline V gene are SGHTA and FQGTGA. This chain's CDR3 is CASSLGAVSTDTQYF. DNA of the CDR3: TGTGCCAGCAGCCTAGGGGCGGTTAGCACAGATACGCAGTATTTT.

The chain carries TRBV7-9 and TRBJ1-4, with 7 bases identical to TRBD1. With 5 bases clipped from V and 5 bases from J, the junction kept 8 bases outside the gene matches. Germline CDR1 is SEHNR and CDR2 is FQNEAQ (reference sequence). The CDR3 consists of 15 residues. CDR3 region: CASSPYRGGNEKLFF. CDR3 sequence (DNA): TGTGCCAGCAGCCCCTACAGGGGTGGGAATGAAAAACTGTTTTTT.

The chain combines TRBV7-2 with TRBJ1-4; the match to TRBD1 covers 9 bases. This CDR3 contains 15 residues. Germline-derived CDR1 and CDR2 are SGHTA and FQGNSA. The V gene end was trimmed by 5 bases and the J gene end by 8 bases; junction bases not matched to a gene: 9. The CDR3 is CASSPPGQGGEKLFF. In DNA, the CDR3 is TGTGCCAGCAGCCCTCCGGGACAGGGAGGGGAAAAACTGTTTTTT.

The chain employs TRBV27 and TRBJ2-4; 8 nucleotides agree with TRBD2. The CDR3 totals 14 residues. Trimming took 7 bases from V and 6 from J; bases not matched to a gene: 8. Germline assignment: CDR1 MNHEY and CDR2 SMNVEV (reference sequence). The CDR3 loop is CASKPGLGSNIQYF. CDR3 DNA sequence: TGTGCCAGCAAACCGGGACTAGGATCAAACATTCAGTACTTC.

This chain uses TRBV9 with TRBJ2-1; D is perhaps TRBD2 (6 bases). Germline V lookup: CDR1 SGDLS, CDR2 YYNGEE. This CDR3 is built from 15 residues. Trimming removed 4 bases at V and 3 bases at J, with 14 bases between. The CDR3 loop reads CASSSGGGLYNEQFF. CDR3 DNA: TGTGCCAGCAGCTCAGGTGGGGGACTCTACAATGAGCAGTTCTTC.

CDR3 nucleotide sequence: TGCGCCAGCAGCCATAAAACGGGAGAAAATCAGCCCCAGCATTTT. This gives the protein CASSHKTGENQPQHF. The rearrangement joins TRBV4-1 to TRBJ1-5; D not certain. The V end lost 3 bases, the J end lost 4 bases, and 13 bases lay between the germline ends. Germline loops: CDR1 MGHRA, CDR2 YSYEKL. CDR3 length: 15 residues.

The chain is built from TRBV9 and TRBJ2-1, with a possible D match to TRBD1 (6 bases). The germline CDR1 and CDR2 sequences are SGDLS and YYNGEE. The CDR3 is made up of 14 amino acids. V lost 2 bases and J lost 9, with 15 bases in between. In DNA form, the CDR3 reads TGTGCCAGCAGCGTTTCCCAGGGGACCAGTGAGCAGTTCTTC. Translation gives CASSVSQGTSEQFF.

The chain's CDR3 is CASSFWASTEAFF. DNA for the CDR3: TGTGCCAGCAGTTTCTGGGCAAGCACTGAAGCTTTCTTT. V usage is TRBV27 and J usage is TRBJ1-1; D ambiguous. Germline CDR1 and CDR2: MNHEY and SMNVEV (reference sequence). The CDR3 sequence is 13 residues long. V was cut by 3 bases and J by 4 bases, with 9 bases left in between.

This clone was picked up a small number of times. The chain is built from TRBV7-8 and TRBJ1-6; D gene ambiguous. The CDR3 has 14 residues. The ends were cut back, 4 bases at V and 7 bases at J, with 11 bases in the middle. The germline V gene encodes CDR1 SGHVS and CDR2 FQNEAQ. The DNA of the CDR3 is TGTGCCAGCAGCTCATCCGCTCGGAATTCACCCCTCCACTTT. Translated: CASSSSARNSPLHF.

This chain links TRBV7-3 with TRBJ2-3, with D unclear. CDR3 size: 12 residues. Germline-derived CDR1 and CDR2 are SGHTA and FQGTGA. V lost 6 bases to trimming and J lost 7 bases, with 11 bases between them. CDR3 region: CASSYMRHTQYF. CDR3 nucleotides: TGTGCCAGCAGTTATATGAGGCATACGCAGTATTTT.